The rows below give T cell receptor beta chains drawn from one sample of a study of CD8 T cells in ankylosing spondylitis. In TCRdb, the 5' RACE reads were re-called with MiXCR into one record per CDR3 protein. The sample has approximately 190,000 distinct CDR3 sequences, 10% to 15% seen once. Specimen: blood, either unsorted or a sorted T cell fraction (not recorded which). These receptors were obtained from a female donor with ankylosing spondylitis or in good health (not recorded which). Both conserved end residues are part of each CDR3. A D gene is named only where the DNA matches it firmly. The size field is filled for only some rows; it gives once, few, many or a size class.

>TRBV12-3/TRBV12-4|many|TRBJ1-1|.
CASSPRNTEAFF
TGTGCCAGCAGTCCACGCAACACTGAAGCTTTCTTT
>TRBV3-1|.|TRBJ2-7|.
CASSQGRVINEQYF
TGTGCCAGCAGCCAAGGCAGGGTGATCAACGAGCAGTACTTC
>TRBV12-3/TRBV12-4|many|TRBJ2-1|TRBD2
CASSTSGRSNEQFF
TGTGCCAGCAGTACTAGCGGGAGGAGCAATGAGCAGTTCTTC
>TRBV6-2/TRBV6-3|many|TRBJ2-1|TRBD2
CASRTTLAGVYNEQFF
TGTGCCAGCAGGACAACTCTAGCGGGCGTCTACAATGAGCAGTTCTTC
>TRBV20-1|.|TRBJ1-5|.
CSQGRGGNRPQHF
TGCAGTCAGGGGCGGGGTGGCAATCGGCCCCAGCATTTT
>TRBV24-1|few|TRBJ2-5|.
CATSSANQETQYF
TGTGCCACCAGTTCGGCGAACCAGGAGACCCAGTACTTC
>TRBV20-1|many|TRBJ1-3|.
CSAVQLSSGNTIYF
TGCAGTGCAGTACAGTTAAGCTCTGGAAACACCATATATTTT
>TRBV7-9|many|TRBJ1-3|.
CAGREVHTIYF
TGTGCCGGCCGAGAGGTGCACACCATATATTTT
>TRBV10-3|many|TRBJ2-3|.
CAISDLTDTQYF
TGTGCCATCAGTGATCTCACAGATACGCAGTATTTT
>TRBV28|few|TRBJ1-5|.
CASSFGAGRQPQHF
TGTGCCAGCAGTTTCGGGGCAGGGAGGCAGCCCCAGCATTTT
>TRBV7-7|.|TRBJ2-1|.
CASSLRGRVWGDEQFF
TGTGCCAGCAGCTTAAGAGGAAGAGTGTGGGGGGATGAGCAGTTCTTC
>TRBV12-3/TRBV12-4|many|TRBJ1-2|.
CASSLGTVMYTF
TGTGCCAGCAGTTTGGGGACCGTAATGTACACCTTC
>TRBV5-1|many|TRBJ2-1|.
CASKGGSSYNEQFF
TGCGCCAGCAAGGGGGGAAGCTCCTACAATGAGCAGTTCTTC
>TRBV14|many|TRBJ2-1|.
CASSQDHRTPQFF
TGTGCCAGCAGCCAAGATCATCGGACACCTCAGTTCTTC
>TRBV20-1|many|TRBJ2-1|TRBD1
CSARDLGQGDYNEQFF
TGCAGTGCTAGAGATCTCGGACAGGGCGACTACAATGAGCAGTTCTTC
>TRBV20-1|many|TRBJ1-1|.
CSASSVNTEAFF
TGCAGTGCTAGTTCAGTGAACACTGAAGCTTTCTTT
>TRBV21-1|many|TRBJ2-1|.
CASSDCSYNEQFF
TGTGCCAGCAGCGACTGCTCCTACAATGAGCAGTTCTTC
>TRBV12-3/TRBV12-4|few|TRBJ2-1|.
CASKGPGSSYNEQFF
TGTGCCAGCAAAGGGCCAGGCAGCTCCTACAATGAGCAGTTCTTC
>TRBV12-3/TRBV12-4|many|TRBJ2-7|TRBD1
CASSSTGAPYEQYF
TGTGCCAGCAGCTCGACAGGGGCGCCCTACGAGCAGTACTTC
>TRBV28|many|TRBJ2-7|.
CASSLDVPPVWYF
TGTGCCAGCAGTTTAGATGTGCCCCCAGTTTGGTACTTC
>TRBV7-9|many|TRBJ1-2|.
CASSLESDPRYTF
TGTGCCAGCAGCTTGGAGTCGGACCCCCGGTACACCTTC
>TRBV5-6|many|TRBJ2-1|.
CASSFGSDYNEQFF
TGTGCCAGCAGCTTTGGATCTGACTACAATGAGCAGTTCTTC
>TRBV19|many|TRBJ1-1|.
CASVAGHTPGTEAFF
TGTGCCAGTGTTGCGGGACATACACCGGGGACTGAAGCTTTCTTT
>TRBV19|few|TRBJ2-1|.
CASSVGGGEQFF
TGTGCCAGTAGCGTAGGAGGGGGTGAGCAGTTCTTC
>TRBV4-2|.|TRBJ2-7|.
CASSQGGSADTSYEQYF
TGTGCCAGCAGCCAAGGCGGTTCAGCCGACACCTCCTACGAGCAGTACTTC
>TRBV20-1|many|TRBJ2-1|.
CSALPTSLSYNEQFF
TGCAGTGCCTTACCGACTAGTCTCTCCTACAATGAGCAGTTCTTC
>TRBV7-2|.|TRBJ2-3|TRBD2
CASSDGTSGTDTQYF
TGTGCCAGCAGCGATGGGACTAGCGGCACAGATACGCAGTATTTT